This T cell receptor (beta chain) was observed in a study of shared clonotypes between healthy human individuals (dated by TCRdb to the early 2020s). Regarding the research as a whole: The cohort included three men and two women between 18 and 49 years of age. The study deeply sequenced blood TCR repertoires of about 5 healthy adults to estimate repertoire size and the extent of clonotype sharing between individuals. Libraries were prepared and TCR repertoires were sequenced by different laboratories using diverse techniques, in order to increase sequencing depth and limit assay-specific biases. Each donor's leukapheresis produced roughly between about 0.85 and 10 billion PBMCs.

Trimming at the junction amounts to 5 bases on V and 4 bases on J, and the germline ends lie 14 bases apart. The CDR3 runs 15 amino acids, cysteine and phenylalanine included. The kept DNA is CDR3 alone, 45 bases in frame from the first base. The germline V gene (reference sequence) sets CDR1 to MNHEY and CDR2 to SMNVEV. Regarding this clone: The target of this receptor is not known. Base qualities are missing; no much larger clone stands one base away.

Donors were healthy HIV-negative adults with no recently reported acute infections or vaccinations. Only Caucasian adults living in Nashville, Tennessee, USA were represented among the donors. For unsorted samples, approximately 84 million PBMCs were counted, and genomic DNA was extracted using the QIAamp DNA Blood Mini kit. After blood collection by leukapheresis, PBMCs were isolated using Ficoll-Histopaque density gradient centrifugation and then cryopreserved in the vapor phase of liquid nitrogen. Using the deep immunoSEQ assay, TCR CDR3 regions were amplified from genomic DNA by multiplex PCR. Genomic DNA extracted from each cell subset was distributed evenly over all wells of several immunoSEQ 96-well plates, and each plate served as one replicate. For unsorted PBMC, 250 to 300 ng genomic DNA, equal to about 30,000 T cell genomes, was loaded into each replicate PCR. Ten immunoSEQ deep assay plates were used to sequence unsorted PBMC genomic DNA. The purified libraries were quantified using a Qubit 3.0 fluorometer, sized with a Bioanalyzer 2100, and then quantified again using the KAPA Library Quantification kit. Each immunoSEQ 96-well plate was sequenced on its own single-read 150-cycle Illumina NextSeq 550 flow cell. The authors' pipeline ran thus. Because only junctional sequences without quality scores were contained in the immunoSEQ output, filtering matching that applied to full-length reads could not be performed. To assign V/J genes and CDR3, sequences were annotated against IMGT germline references using PyIR, a Python wrapper for IgBLAST v1.9. Reads with weak V/J assignments (E-value above 1e-6), missing CDR3, stop codons, out-of-frame junctions, or ambiguous translated residues were removed. A V3J clonotype was defined by an identical inferred V gene, J gene, and CDR3 amino acid sequence. Percentage overlap between repertoires was computed as shared unique clonotypes divided by the size of the smaller repertoire. Three approaches were used to assess repertoire richness: RTK rarefaction, the Chao1 estimator, and Recon v2.1 estimates of unobserved clonotypes. TCRdb holds this immuneACCESS table with in-frame rearrangements only. Some clones are missing; in checked studies, unresolved V genes explain under half, and the rest has no known cause. The V and J calls and clone size are taken from that table; D and trimming were inferred from the DNA. For this sample the table gives about 490,000 clones, of which less than 80% were detected only once. The ten top clones hold about an eighth of the sample.

Study-level results and caveats: The small number of donors limited the genetic and exposure-history diversity represented. Pairwise subsampling indicated that sequencing depth was expected to affect the degree of clonotype sharing among donors. Only blood was sampled, and tissue TCR repertoires likely differ from those in blood.

This receptor was taken from a woman aged 40 to 50 in good health. Some clones in this sample may be carry-over from other donors' samples. Sequencing was done on a sample of PBMCs. The sequence joins TRBV27 to TRBJ2-2; the D gene cannot be named for sure. The CDR3 reads CASSGSSDRTGELFF. The DNA reads TGTGCCAGCAGTGGGTCCTCGGACCGCACCGGGGAGCTGTTTTTT.